This TCR beta chain was captured by sequencing in a study of Ad26.COV2.S vaccination and SARS-CoV-2 variants. General study results and limits: The placebo group had lower spike-specific TCR breadth than the vaccine recipients did.

The CDR3 extends over 13 amino acids. Germline lookup yields CDR1 SGHVS and CDR2 FQNEAQ. The ends were cut back, 0 bases at V and 10 bases at J, with 7 bases in the middle. Repertoires were generated with immunoSEQ multiplex PCR, while TCRdb's copy carries only in-frame clones and drops some. The data show around 250,000 clones, around 87% seen once. On this clone: Antigen: not known.

Treatment specified: around 19 received Ad26.COV2.S at low or high dose, single or two shots; about 5 received placebo; per-sample allocation not given. Specimen acquisition occurred on day 63 following the initial vaccine or placebo injection. Specimen: peripheral blood, collected in a trial of Ad26.COV2.S vaccine versus placebo. This receptor was identified in a person between 18 and 65 years old who received the Ad26.COV2.S COVID-19 vaccine or a placebo. The chain employs TRBV7-8 and TRBJ1-6; D is ambiguous. The CDR3 DNA reads TGTGCCAGCAGCTTAGCCTCTTACTCACCCCTCCACTTT. It codes for CASSLASYSPLHF.